This TCR beta chain was obtained from a study of blood T cell repertoires in COVID-19. Sequenced by immunoSEQ multiplex PCR; TCRdb stores in-frame clones only, minus some. The sample lists 120,000 to 150,000 clones; 79% were seen once. The length of the CDR3 is 17 residues. Trimming took 5 bases from V and 6 from J; bases not matched to a gene: 16. The germline CDR1 and CDR2 sequences are SGHTA and FQGNSA. The chain is built from TRBV7-2 and TRBJ2-3; 8 positions match TRBD2. This receptor was identified in a man aged 60 to 69 with acute or convalescent COVID-19. Sequencing was done on a sample of peripheral blood. CDR3 residues: CASSRRGTGGPSDTQYF. The CDR3 nucleotides are TGTGCCAGCAGCCGGAGAGGGACGGGAGGGCCATCTGATACGCAGTATTTT.